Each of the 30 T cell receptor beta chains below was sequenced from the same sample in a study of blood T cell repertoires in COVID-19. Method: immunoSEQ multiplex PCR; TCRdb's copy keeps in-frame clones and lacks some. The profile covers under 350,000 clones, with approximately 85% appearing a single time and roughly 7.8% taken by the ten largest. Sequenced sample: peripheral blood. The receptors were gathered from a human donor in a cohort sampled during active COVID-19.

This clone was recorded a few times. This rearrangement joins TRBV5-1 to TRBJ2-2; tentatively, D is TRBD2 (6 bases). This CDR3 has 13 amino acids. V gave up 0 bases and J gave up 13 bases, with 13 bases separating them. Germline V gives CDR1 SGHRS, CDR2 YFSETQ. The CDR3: CASSLDGLSGLFF. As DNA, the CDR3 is TGCGCCAGCAGCTTGGACGGACTATCAGGGCTGTTTTTT.

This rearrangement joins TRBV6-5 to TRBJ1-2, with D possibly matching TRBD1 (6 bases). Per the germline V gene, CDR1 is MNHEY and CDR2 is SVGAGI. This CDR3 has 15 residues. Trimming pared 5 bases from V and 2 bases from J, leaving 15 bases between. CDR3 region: CASSPKFTGNYGYTF. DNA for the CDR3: TGTGCCAGCAGTCCCAAATTTACAGGGAACTATGGCTACACCTTC.

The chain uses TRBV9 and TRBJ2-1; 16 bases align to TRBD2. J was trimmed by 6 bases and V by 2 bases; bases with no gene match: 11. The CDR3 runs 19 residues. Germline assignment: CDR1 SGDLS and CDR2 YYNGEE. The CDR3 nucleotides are TGTGCCAGCAGCGTGGGACTAGCGGGGGGGCGAGGGAGCTCCAATGAGCAGTTCTTC. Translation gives CASSVGLAGGRGSSNEQFF. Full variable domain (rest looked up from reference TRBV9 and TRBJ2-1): DSGVTQTPKHLITATGQRVTLRCSPRSGDLSVYWYQQSLDQGLQFLIQYYNGEERAKGNILERFSAQQFPDLHSELNLSSLELGDSALYFCASSVGLAGGRGSSNEQFFGPGTRLTVL.

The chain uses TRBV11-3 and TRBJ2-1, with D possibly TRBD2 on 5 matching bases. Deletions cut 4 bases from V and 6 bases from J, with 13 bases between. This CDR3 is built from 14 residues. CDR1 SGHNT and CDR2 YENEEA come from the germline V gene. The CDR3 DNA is TGTGCCAGCAGCTCCCGGACTCGGACCAATGAGCAGTTCTTC. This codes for CASSSRTRTNEQFF.

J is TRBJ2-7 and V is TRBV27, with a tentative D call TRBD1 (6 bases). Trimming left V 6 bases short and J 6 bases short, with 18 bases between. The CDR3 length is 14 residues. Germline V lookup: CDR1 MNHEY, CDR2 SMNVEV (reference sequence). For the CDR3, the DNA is TGTGCCAGCAGCTACACAGGGAACTCAATCGAGCAGTACTTC. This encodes CASSYTGNSIEQYF.

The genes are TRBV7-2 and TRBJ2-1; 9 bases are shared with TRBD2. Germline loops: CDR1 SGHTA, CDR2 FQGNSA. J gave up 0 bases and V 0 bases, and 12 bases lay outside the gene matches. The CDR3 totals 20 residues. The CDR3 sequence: CASSLAASGVYSSSYNEQFF. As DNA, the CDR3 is TGTGCCAGCAGCTTAGCGGCTAGCGGGGTTTACTCTAGCTCCTACAATGAGCAGTTCTTC.

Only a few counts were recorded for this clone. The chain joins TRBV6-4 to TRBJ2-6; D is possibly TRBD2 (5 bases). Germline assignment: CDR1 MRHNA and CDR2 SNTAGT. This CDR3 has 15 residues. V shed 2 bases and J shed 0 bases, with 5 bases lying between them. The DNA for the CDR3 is TGTGCCAGCAGTGACCGGGACTCTGGGGCCAACGTCCTGACTTTC. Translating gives CASSDRDSGANVLTF.

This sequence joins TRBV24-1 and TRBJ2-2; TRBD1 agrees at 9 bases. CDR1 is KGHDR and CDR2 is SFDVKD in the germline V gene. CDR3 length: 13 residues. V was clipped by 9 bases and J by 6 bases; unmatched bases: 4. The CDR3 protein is CATRDRAAGELFF. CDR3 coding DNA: TGTGCCACCCGGGACAGGGCGGCCGGGGAGCTGTTTTTT.

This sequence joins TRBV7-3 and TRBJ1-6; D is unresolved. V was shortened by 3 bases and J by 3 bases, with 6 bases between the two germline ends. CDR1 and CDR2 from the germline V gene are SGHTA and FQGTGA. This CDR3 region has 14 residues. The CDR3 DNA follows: TGTGCCAGCAGCTTGGGCAGCTATAATTCACCCCTCCACTTT. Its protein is CASSLGSYNSPLHF. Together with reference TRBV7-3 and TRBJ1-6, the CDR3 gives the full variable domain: GAGVSQTPSNKVTEKGKYVELRCDPISGHTALYWYRQSLGQGPEFLIYFQGTGAADDSGLPNDRFFAVRPEGSVSTLKIQRTERGDSAVYLCASSLGSYNSPLHFGNGTRLTVT.

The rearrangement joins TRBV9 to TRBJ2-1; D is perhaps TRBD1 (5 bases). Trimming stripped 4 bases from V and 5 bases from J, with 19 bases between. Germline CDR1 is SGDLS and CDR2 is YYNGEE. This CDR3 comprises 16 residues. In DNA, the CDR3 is TGTGCCAGCAGCCCGACTCACAGGACGTGGGACAATGAGCAGTTCTTC. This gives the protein CASSPTHRTWDNEQFF.

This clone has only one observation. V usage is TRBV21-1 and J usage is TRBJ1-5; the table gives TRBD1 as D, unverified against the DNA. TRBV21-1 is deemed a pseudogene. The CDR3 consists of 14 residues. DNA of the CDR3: TGTGCCAGCAGCTCCCGGGACACCAATCAGCCCCAGCATTTT. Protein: CASSSRDTNQPQHF.

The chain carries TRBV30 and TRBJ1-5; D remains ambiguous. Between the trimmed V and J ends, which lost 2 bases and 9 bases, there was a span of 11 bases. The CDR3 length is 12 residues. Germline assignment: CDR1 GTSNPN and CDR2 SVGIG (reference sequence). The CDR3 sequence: CAWSSRSGPQHF. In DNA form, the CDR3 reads TGTGCCTGGAGTTCCCGGTCCGGGCCCCAGCATTTT.

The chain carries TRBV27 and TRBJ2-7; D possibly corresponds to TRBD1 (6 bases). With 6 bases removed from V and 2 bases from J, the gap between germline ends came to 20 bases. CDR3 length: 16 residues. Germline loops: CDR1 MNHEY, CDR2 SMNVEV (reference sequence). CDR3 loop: CASSRDKTGRTYEQYF. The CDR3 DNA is TGTGCCAGCAGCAGAGACAAGACAGGAAGAACCTACGAGCAGTACTTC.

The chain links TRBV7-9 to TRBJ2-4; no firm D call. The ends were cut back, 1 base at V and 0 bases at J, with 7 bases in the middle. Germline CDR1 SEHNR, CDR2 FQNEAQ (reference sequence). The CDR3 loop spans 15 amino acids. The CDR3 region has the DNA TGTGCCAGCAGCTTAGGTTCAGAAGCCAAAAACATTCAGTACTTC. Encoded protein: CASSLGSEAKNIQYF.

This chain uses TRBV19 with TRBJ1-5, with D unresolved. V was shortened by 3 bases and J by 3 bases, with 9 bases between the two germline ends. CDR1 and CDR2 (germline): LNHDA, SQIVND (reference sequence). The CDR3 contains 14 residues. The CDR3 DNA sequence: TGTGCCAGTAGTATCCGACTGATCAATCAGCCCCAGCATTTT. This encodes CASSIRLINQPQHF.

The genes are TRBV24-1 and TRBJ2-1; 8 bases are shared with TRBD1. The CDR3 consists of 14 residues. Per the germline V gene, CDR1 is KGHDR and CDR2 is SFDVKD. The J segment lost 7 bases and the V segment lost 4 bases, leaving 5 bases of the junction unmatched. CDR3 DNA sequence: TGTGCCACCAGTGAGTGGGACAGGAGTAATGAGCAGTTCTTC. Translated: CATSEWDRSNEQFF.

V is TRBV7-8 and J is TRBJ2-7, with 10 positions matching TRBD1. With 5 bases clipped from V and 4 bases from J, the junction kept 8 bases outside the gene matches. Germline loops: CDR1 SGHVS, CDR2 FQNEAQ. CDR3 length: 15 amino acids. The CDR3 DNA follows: TGTGCCAGCAGCCCCGGGACAGGGGCTGTGTACGAGCAGTACTTC. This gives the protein CASSPGTGAVYEQYF.

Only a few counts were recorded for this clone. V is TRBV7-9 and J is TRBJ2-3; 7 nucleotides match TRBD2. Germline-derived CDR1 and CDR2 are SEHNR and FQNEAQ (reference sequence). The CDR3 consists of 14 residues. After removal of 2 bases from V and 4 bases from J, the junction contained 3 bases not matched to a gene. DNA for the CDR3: TGTGCCAGCAGCTTATTTGGGGGGGCAGATACGCAGTATTTT. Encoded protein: CASSLFGGADTQYF.

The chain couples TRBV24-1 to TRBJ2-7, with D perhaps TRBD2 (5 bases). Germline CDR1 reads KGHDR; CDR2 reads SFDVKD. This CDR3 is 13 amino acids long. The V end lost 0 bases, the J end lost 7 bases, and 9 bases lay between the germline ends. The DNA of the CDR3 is TGTGCCACCAGTGATTTGCGAGGGTTTGAGCAGTACTTC. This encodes CATSDLRGFEQYF.

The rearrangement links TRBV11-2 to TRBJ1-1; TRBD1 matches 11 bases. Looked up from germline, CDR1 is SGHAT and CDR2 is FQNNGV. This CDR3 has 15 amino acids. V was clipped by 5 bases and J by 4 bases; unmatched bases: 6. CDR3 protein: CASSLDRGQGTEAFF. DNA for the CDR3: TGTGCCAGCAGCCTGGACAGGGGGCAAGGCACTGAAGCTTTCTTT.

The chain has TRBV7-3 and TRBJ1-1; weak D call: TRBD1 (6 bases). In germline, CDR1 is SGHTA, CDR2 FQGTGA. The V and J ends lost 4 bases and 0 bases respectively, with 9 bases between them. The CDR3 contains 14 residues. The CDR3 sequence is CASSSGQMNTEAFF. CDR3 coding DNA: TGTGCCAGCAGCTCTGGACAGATGAACACTGAAGCTTTCTTT.

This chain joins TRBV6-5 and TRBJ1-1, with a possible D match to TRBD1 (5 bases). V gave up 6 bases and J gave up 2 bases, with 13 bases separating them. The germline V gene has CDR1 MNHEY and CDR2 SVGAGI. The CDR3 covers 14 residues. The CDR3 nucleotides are TGTGCCAGCAGCCTGGACAACATTAACACTGAAGCTTTCTTT. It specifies CASSLDNINTEAFF.

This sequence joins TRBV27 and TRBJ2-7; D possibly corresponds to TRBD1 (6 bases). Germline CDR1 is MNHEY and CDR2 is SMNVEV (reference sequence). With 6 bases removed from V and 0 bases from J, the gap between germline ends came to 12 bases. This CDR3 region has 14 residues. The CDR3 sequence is CASSWTASSYEQYF. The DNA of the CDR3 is TGTGCCAGCAGCTGGACAGCGAGCTCCTACGAGCAGTACTTC.

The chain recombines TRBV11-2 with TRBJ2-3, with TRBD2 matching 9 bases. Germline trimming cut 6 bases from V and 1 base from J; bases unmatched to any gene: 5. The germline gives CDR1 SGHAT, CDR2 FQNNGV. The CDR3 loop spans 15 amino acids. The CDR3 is CASSLGLARTDTQYF. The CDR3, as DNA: TGTGCCAGCAGTCTGGGACTAGCCCGCACAGATACGCAGTATTTT.

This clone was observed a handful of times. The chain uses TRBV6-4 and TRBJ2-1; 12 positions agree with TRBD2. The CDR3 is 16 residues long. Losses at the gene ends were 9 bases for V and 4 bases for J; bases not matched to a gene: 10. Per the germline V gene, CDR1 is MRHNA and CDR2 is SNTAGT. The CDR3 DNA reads TGTGCCAGTAGCGCTAGCGGGGGGGCCGAGTACAATGAGCAGTTCTTC. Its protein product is CASSASGGAEYNEQFF.

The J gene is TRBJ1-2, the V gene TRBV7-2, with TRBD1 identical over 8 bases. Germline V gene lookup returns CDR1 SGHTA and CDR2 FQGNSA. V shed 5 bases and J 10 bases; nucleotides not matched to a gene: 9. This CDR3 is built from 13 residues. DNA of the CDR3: TGTGCCAGCAGCCAGGACAGGGTAGGGTCCTACACCTTC. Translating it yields CASSQDRVGSYTF.

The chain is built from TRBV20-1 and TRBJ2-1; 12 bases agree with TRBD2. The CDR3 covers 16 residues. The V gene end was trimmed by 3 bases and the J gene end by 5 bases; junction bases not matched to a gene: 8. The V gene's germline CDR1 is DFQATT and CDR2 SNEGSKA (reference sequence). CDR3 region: CSASMLAGGGHNEQFF. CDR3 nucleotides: TGCAGTGCTAGTATGCTAGCGGGGGGGGGACACAATGAGCAGTTCTTC.

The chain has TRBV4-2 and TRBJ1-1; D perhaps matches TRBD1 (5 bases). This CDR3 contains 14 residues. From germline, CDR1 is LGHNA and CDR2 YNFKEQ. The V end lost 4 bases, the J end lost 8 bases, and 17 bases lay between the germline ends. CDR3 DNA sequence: TGTGCCAGCAGCCCCGGGGACTTTTTGGGCGAAGCTTTCTTT. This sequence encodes CASSPGDFLGEAFF.

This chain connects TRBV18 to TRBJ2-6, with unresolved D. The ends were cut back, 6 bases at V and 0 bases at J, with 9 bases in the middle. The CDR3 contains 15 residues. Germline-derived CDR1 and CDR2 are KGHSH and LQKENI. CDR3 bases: TGTGCCAGCTCCCCGACTCTCTCTGGGGCCAACGTCCTGACTTTC. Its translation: CASSPTLSGANVLTF.

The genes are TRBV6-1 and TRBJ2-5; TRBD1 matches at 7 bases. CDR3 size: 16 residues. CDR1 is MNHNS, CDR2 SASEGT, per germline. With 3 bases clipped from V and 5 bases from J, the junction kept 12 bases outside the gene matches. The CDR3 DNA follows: TGTGCCAGCAGTGACCCGGGACAGTACACTGGGGAGACCCAGTACTTC. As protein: CASSDPGQYTGETQYF.